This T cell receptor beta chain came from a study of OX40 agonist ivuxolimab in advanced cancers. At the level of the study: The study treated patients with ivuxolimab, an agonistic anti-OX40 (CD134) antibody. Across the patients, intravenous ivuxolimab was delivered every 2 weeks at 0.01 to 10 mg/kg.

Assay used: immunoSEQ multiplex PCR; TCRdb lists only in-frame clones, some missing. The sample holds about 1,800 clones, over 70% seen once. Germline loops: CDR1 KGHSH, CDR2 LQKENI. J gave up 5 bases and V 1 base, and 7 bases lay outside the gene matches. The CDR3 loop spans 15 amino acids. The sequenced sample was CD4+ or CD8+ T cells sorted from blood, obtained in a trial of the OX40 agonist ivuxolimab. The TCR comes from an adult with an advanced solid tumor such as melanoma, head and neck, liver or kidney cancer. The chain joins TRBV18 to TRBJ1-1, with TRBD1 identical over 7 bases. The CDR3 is CASSPRTGEPTEAFF. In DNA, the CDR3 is TGTGCCAGCTCACCACGAACAGGGGAACCAACTGAAGCTTTCTTT.